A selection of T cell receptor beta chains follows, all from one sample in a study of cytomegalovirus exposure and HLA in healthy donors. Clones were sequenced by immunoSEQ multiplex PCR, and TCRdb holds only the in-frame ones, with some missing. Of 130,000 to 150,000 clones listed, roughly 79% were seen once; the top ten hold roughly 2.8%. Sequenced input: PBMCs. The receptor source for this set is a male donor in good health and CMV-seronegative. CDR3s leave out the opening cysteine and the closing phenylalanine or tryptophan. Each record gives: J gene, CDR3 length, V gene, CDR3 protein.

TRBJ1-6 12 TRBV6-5 ASTRGSYNSPLH
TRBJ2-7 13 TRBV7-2 ASSLLAGVSYEQY
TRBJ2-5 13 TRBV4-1 ASSQDGAGGRTQY
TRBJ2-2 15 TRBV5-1 ASSILLAGGNTGELF
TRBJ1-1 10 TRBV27 ASSPDRGRDF
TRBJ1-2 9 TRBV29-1 SVELRYGYT
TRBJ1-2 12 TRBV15 ATRGSGDPYFGN
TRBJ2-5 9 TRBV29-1 SVGQQETQY
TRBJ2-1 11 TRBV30 AWSVRQEGQQF
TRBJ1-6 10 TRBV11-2 ASSSLNSPLH
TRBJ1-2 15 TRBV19 ASSMGQGKFALYGYP
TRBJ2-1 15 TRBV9 AGSLHPRRALDNEQF
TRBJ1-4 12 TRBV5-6 ASRTGTENEKLF
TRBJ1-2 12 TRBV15 ATSRPDRGYGYT
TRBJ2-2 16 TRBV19 ASSIWGQGKGYTGELF
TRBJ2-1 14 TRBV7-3 ASSPPTGGETDEQF
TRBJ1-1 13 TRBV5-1 ASSTGTGQNTEAF
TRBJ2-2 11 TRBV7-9 ASSLVAAGELF
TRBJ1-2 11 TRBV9 ASSVEQGWGYT
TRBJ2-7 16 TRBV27 ASSSGLAGLSSSGEQY
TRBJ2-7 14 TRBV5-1 ASSINPGQGSYEQY
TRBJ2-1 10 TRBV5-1 ASSLTGIEQF
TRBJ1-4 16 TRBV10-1 ASSGPGTASTTNEKLF
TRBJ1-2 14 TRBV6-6 ASSRKNAIPNYGYT
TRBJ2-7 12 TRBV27 ASSLDRVWGEQY
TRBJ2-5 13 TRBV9 ASSATAGRGETQY
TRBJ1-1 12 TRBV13 ASSAGPSYTEAF
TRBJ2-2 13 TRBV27 ASSSRTGGAGELF
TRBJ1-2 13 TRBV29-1 SVEGEGFANYGYT
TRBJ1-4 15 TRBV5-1 ASSFGVRGSGDEKLF
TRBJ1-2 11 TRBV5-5 ASSHSGDYGYT
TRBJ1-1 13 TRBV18 ASSPESGGPTEAF
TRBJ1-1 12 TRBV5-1 ASSFGQGGTEAF
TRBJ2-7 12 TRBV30 AWSVFRGNDEQY
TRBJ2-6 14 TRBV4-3 ASGGQGEDGANVLT
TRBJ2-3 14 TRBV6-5 ASSYGTGPSTDTQY
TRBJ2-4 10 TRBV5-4 ASSQEQGVQY
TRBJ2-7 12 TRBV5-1 ASSPGSANYEQY
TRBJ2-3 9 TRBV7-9 ASLRTDTQY
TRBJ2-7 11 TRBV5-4 ASMGRGGYEQY
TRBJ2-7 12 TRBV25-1 ASSELGAAYEQY
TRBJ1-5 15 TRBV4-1 ASSQASLGQGERPQH
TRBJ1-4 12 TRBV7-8 ASSRDQGREKLF
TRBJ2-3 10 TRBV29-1 SVTSAMDTQY
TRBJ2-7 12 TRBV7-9 ASSQSRNSYEQY
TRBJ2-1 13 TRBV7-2 ASSLARGIYNEQF
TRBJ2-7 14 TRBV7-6 ASSLVGTGVKGEQY
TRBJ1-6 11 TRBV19 ASREGGNSPLH
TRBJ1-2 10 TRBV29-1 SATQGDYGYT